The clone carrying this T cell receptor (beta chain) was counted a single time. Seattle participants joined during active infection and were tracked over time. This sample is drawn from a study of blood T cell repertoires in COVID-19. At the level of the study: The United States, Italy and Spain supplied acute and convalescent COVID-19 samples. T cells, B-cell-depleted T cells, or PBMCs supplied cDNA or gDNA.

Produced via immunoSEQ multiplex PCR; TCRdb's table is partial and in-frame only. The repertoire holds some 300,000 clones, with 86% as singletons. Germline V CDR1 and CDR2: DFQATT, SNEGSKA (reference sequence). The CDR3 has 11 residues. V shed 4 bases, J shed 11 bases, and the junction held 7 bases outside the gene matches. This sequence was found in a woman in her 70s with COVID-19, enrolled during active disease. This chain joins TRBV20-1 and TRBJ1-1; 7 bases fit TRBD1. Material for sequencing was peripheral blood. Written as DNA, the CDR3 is TGCAGTGCTACCCCAGACAGGGAGGCTTTCTTT. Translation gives CSATPDREAFF.